This passage covers 19 T cell receptor beta chains from one sample sequenced in a study of cytotoxic CD8 clonotypes in ibrutinib-treated CLL. Method: immunoSEQ multiplex PCR; TCRdb's copy keeps in-frame clones and lacks some. In the table there are about 45,000 clones, less than 70% of which are singletons. The sample here was PBMCs, taken after 12 months of ibrutinib treatment. The receptor source for this set is a human donor with chronic lymphocytic leukemia.

The chain has TRBV5-1 and TRBJ2-5; a possible D gene is TRBD1 (5 bases). This CDR3 is built from 16 residues. The V gene lost 0 bases and the J gene lost 2 bases, with 14 bases spanning the gap. Germline V CDR1 and CDR2: SGHRS, YFSETQ. The CDR3: CASSLGPQGGQETQYF. CDR3 sequence (DNA): TGCGCCAGCAGCTTGGGGCCCCAGGGCGGACAAGAGACCCAGTACTTC.

As regards this clone: This sample also contains other DNA sequences that code for the same CDR3. The genes are TRBV5-6 and TRBJ1-5; 7 bases line up with TRBD1. Germline values: CDR1 SGHDT, CDR2 YYEEEE. Trimming removed 0 bases from V and 7 bases from J; junction bases left unmatched: 1. This CDR3 has 13 amino acids. The DNA for the CDR3 is TGTGCCAGCAGCTTGGACAGGGGACAGCCCCAGCATTTT. It specifies CASSLDRGQPQHF.

A single count supports this clone. V and J are TRBV13 and TRBJ2-2; tentative D call: TRBD2 (6 bases). The CDR3 totals 15 residues. Germline CDR1 PRHDT, CDR2 FYEKMQ (reference sequence). The germline V and J ends were trimmed by 5 bases and 5 bases, with 15 bases remaining between them. Written as DNA, the CDR3 is TGTGCCAGCAGCACCCCCGGGGGTGGGACCGGGGAGCTGTTTTTT. Translation gives CASSTPGGGTGELFF.

The chain recombines TRBV5-1 with TRBJ2-5, with D unclear. The CDR3 totals 14 residues. Between the trimmed V and J ends, which lost 0 bases and 2 bases, there was a span of 8 bases. CDR1 is SGHRS, CDR2 YFSETQ, per germline. CDR3 residues: CASSLAADQETQYF. In nucleotides, the CDR3 is TGCGCCAGCAGCTTGGCGGCGGATCAAGAGACCCAGTACTTC. Full variable domain (remainder filled in from reference TRBV5-1 and TRBJ2-5): KAGVTQTPRYLIKTRGQQVTLSCSPISGHRSVSWYQQTPGQGLQFLFEYFSETQRNKGNFPGRFSGRQFSNSRSEMNVSTLELGDSALYLCASSLAADQETQYFGPGTRLLVL.

The rearrangement joins TRBV6-1 to TRBJ1-2; D gene ambiguous. V was trimmed by 2 bases and J by 2 bases, leaving 12 bases between them. CDR1 is MNHNS and CDR2 is SASEGT in the germline V gene. The CDR3 is made up of 15 amino acids. In DNA form, the CDR3 reads TGTGCCAGCAGTGAATTAGGGTTACCCAACTATGGCTACACCTTC. Its protein is CASSELGLPNYGYTF.

The V gene is TRBV4-1, the J gene TRBJ2-5; 9 positions agree with TRBD1. CDR3 size: 18 residues. Germline CDR1 and CDR2: MGHRA and YSYEKL. Trimming at V came to 2 bases and at J to 0 bases, leaving 10 bases not matched to a gene. The CDR3, as DNA: TGCGCCAGCAGCCAACTACGGAACAGGGGGCCGAACCAAGAGACCCAGTACTTC. Its translation is CASSQLRNRGPNQETQYF.

This sequence joins TRBV4-1 and TRBJ2-2; 7 nucleotides align to TRBD1. From germline, CDR1 is MGHRA and CDR2 YSYEKL. V shed 2 bases and J 7 bases; nucleotides not matched to a gene: 13. The CDR3 sequence is 17 residues long. The CDR3 DNA reads TGCGCCAGCAGCCAAACCGGGACAGTTTTCTCCGTCGGGGAGCTGTTTTTT. Its translation is CASSQTGTVFSVGELFF.

The chain combines TRBV2 with TRBJ2-2; D perhaps matches TRBD2 (6 bases). CDR1 is SNHLY and CDR2 is FYNNEI in the germline V gene. The V gene lost 7 bases and the J gene lost 3 bases, with 12 bases spanning the gap. The length of the CDR3 is 14 residues. CDR3 in amino acids: CASKEGLDTGELFF. As DNA, the CDR3 is TGTGCCAGCAAGGAGGGTTTGGACACCGGGGAGCTGTTTTTT.

The chain joins TRBV6-5 to TRBJ1-4; D is unresolved. Germline assignment: CDR1 MNHEY and CDR2 SVGAGI. V was pared by 0 bases and J by 0 bases, with 8 bases between. The CDR3 contains 16 residues. CDR3 nucleotides: TGTGCCAGCAGTTACTCTCAGATTCCAACTAATGAAAAACTGTTTTTT. It encodes CASSYSQIPTNEKLFF.

The chain couples TRBV6-4 to TRBJ2-1; TRBD2 matches at 11 bases. This CDR3 has 13 amino acids. With V trimmed by 0 bases and J by 12 bases, 1 base remained unmatched. Germline CDR1 MRHNA, CDR2 SNTAGT. CDR3 amino acids: CASSDSLAGGQFF. DNA of the CDR3: TGTGCCAGCAGTGACTCTCTAGCGGGGGGGCAGTTCTTC.

The genes are TRBV5-1 and TRBJ1-2, with D hard to call. Germline loops: CDR1 SGHRS, CDR2 YFSETQ. V lost 2 bases and J lost 14, with 4 bases in between. The length of the CDR3 is 8 residues. CDR3 coding DNA: TGCGCCAGCAGCTTTAGTACCTTC. It encodes CASSFSTF.

This clone was recorded a few times. The genes are TRBV27 and TRBJ1-6; weak D call: TRBD1 (6 bases). Germline loops: CDR1 MNHEY, CDR2 SMNVEV (reference sequence). Trimming took 2 bases from V and 7 from J, leaving 18 bases between them. This CDR3 has 17 residues. CDR3 bases: TGTGCCAGCAGTTTACCCTCGGGCAGGGGAGGGAATTCACCCCTCCACTTT. Translation: CASSLPSGRGGNSPLHF.

The V and J genes are TRBV28 and TRBJ2-7, with TRBD1 matching 10 bases. Germline V lookup: CDR1 MDHEN, CDR2 SYDVKM. The CDR3 extends over 15 amino acids. J was trimmed by 2 bases and V by 5 bases; bases with no gene match: 6. CDR3 coding DNA: TGTGCCAGCAGTCCCCCGGGACAGGGGACCTACGAGCAGTACTTC. Its protein is CASSPPGQGTYEQYF.

This clone has a handful of counts. The chain has TRBV7-9 and TRBJ1-1; 8 bases are shared with TRBD1. V dropped 6 bases and J dropped 3; count of bases not matched to a gene: 9. Looked up from germline, CDR1 is SEHNR and CDR2 is FQNEAQ (reference sequence). This CDR3 is built from 15 residues. CDR3 amino acids: CASREGQADYTEAFF. CDR3 nucleotide sequence: TGTGCCAGCAGGGAGGGACAGGCGGATTACACTGAAGCTTTCTTT.

The J gene is TRBJ2-5, the V gene TRBV30; the match to TRBD1 covers 7 bases. Germline V gene sequence: CDR1 GTSNPN, CDR2 SVGIG (reference sequence). This CDR3 contains 15 residues. Trimming at V came to 5 bases and at J to 1 base, leaving 10 bases not matched to a gene. CDR3 residues: CAWHGWDRFQETQYF. In DNA, the CDR3 is TGTGCCTGGCATGGTTGGGACAGATTCCAAGAGACCCAGTACTTC.

The chain couples TRBV19 to TRBJ2-7, with 10 nucleotides matching TRBD2. Germline-derived CDR1 and CDR2 are LNHDA and SQIVND (reference sequence). The length of the CDR3 is 15 residues. Losses at the gene ends were 4 bases for V and 5 bases for J; bases not matched to a gene: 8. This CDR3 reads CASSTQRGGLDEQYF. In DNA, the CDR3 is TGTGCCAGTAGTACCCAGCGGGGGGGCCTGGACGAGCAGTACTTC.

The chain combines TRBV6-6 with TRBJ1-6; weak D call: TRBD1 (5 bases). The length of the CDR3 is 13 residues. Trimming shortened V by 7 bases and J by 7 bases, and 11 bases separated the two germline ends. Germline V lookup: CDR1 MNHNY, CDR2 SVGAGI (reference sequence). The CDR3 here is CASTRADNSPLHF. CDR3 DNA: TGTGCCAGCACCAGGGCCGACAATTCACCCCTCCACTTT.

This rearrangement joins TRBV29-1 to TRBJ2-6; D gene unclear. Per the germline V gene, CDR1 is SQVTM and CDR2 is ANQGSEA. The V end was cut by 4 bases, the J end by 3 bases, with 7 bases between. The length of the CDR3 is 13 residues. This CDR3 is CSVVEIGANVLTF. The CDR3 region has the DNA TGCAGCGTTGTAGAAATTGGGGCCAACGTCCTGACTTTC.

The chain joins TRBV2 to TRBJ2-5; 15 bases agree with TRBD2. The CDR3 spans 18 residues. Germline V CDR1 and CDR2: SNHLY, FYNNEI. With 9 bases clipped from V and 0 bases from J, the junction kept 11 bases outside the gene matches. CDR3 nucleotide sequence: TGTGCCAGTCAGACCCCGGGACTAGCGGGGGGCAACCAAGAGACCCAGTACTTC. This translates into CASQTPGLAGGNQETQYF.